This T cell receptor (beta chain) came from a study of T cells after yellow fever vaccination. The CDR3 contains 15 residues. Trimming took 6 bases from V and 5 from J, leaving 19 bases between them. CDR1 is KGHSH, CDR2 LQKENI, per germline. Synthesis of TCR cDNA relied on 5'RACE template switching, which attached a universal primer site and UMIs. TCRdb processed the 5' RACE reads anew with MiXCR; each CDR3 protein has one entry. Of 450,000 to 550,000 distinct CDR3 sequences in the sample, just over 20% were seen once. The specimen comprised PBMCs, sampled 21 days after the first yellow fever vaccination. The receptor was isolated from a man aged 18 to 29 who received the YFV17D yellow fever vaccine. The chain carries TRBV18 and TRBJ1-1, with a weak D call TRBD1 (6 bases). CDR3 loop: CASSPRGAQGTEAFF. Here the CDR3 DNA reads TGTGCCAGCTCTCCAAGGGGGGCGCAGGGGACTGAAGCTTTCTTT.